The next 21 T cell receptor beta chains were all read from a single sample in a study of cytomegalovirus exposure and HLA in healthy donors. Vbeta (60) and Jbeta (13) primers were used in the PCR. Here immunoSEQ multiplex PCR was the method, and the copy in TCRdb shows in-frame clones only, minus some. Of 180,000 or so clones in the sample, 62% were seen once. Material for sequencing was PBMCs. The source of these receptors is a man aged 40-49 years in good health and CMV-seronegative.

The chain is built from TRBV7-9 and TRBJ1-4; D is undetermined. The CDR3 is made up of 14 amino acids. Germline CDR1 reads SEHNR; CDR2 reads FQNEAQ (reference sequence). The V gene lost 3 bases and the J gene lost 0 bases, with 5 bases spanning the gap. CDR3 sequence: CASSFGATNEKLFF. The CDR3 DNA reads as TGTGCCAGCAGCTTCGGAGCAACTAATGAAAAACTGTTTTTT.

J is TRBJ2-5 and V is TRBV2; D possibly corresponds to TRBD1 (6 bases). Trimming left V 9 bases short and J 4 bases short, with 15 bases between. This CDR3 has 13 amino acids. CDR1 is SNHLY, CDR2 FYNNEI, per germline. The CDR3 loop reads CARTLGRGETQYF. In DNA form, the CDR3 reads TGTGCCAGAACCCTCGGCAGGGGAGAGACCCAGTACTTC. The full variable domain, in which reference TRBV2 and TRBJ2-5 provide the parts outside the CDR3, is EPEVTQTPSHQVTQMGQEVILRCVPISNHLYFYWYRQILGQKVEFLVSFYNNEISEKSEIFDDQFSVERPDGSNFTLKIRSTKLEDSAMYFCARTLGRGETQYFGPGTRLLVL.

The J gene is TRBJ2-1, the V gene TRBV9; D possibly corresponds to TRBD2 (5 bases). The germline V gene encodes CDR1 SGDLS and CDR2 YYNGEE. The CDR3 is made up of 13 amino acids. Deletions cut 1 base from V and 10 bases from J, with 12 bases between. The CDR3: CASSVNFPGEQFF. The CDR3 DNA is TGTGCCAGCAGCGTAAATTTCCCGGGGGAGCAGTTCTTC.

This clone was seen only a few times. V usage is TRBV5-1 and J usage is TRBJ2-6; perhaps TRBD1 as D (6 bases). V lost 0 bases and J lost 0, with 10 bases in between. This CDR3 has 17 amino acids. Per germline, CDR1 SGHRS and CDR2 YFSETQ. Here the CDR3 DNA reads TGCGCCAGCAGCTTGGAGCCAGGGGCCTCTGGGGCCAACGTCCTGACTTTC. Translating gives CASSLEPGASGANVLTF.

This clone showed up just a few times. The chain uses TRBV11-2 and TRBJ2-3; 8 bases map to TRBD2. CDR1 SGHAT and CDR2 FQNNGV come from the germline V gene. There are 15 residues in the CDR3. The junction had 3 bases not matched to a gene; V was cut back by 4 bases and J by 0 bases. The CDR3 nucleotides are TGTGCCAGCAGCTCGCGGGAGGCTAGCACAGATACGCAGTATTTT. Its protein product is CASSSREASTDTQYF.

The rearrangement links TRBV27 to TRBJ2-2, with 11 bases matching TRBD1. The CDR3 is 16 residues long. Germline lookup yields CDR1 MNHEY and CDR2 SMNVEV (reference sequence). Trimming removed 6 bases from V and 3 bases from J; junction bases left unmatched: 6. The CDR3 sequence: CASSPLGQGDTGELFF. The CDR3 DNA reads as TGTGCCAGCAGCCCCCTGGGACAGGGGGACACCGGGGAGCTGTTTTTT.

In its sample, this clone was seen a few times. J is TRBJ1-1 and V is TRBV2, with D maybe TRBD1 (5 bases). CDR3 length: 14 residues. Per germline, CDR1 SNHLY and CDR2 FYNNEI. The V end lost 5 bases, the J end lost 3 bases, and 13 bases lay between the germline ends. Here the CDR3 reads CASSLDIRDTEAFF. CDR3 nucleotide sequence: TGTGCCAGCAGTCTGGACATCAGGGACACTGAAGCTTTCTTT.

Notes on this clone: At the DNA level, this CDR3 is encoded by other sequences in the same sample as well. The chain carries TRBV4-1 and TRBJ2-1; 12 nucleotides line up with TRBD2. J gave up 1 base and V 1 base, and 5 bases lay outside the gene matches. The CDR3 is 18 amino acids. CDR1 is MGHRA and CDR2 is YSYEKL in the germline V gene. CDR3 sequence (DNA): TGCGCCAGCAGCCAAGGGACACTAGCGGGGGGATCCTACAATGAGCAGTTCTTC. This codes for CASSQGTLAGGSYNEQFF.

The V call is TRBV28, the J call TRBJ2-1, with TRBD1 matching 8 bases. The V gene's germline CDR1 is MDHEN and CDR2 SYDVKM. J gave up 0 bases and V 4 bases, and 5 bases lay outside the gene matches. The CDR3 sequence is 16 residues long. The CDR3 sequence is CASSSWTGSSYNEQFF. CDR3 coding DNA: TGTGCCAGCAGTTCTTGGACAGGGAGCTCCTACAATGAGCAGTTCTTC. The whole variable domain, filled in from reference TRBV28 and TRBJ2-1, reads DVKVTQSSRYLVKRTGEKVFLECVQDMDHENMFWYRQDPGLGLRLIYFSYDVKMKEKGDIPEGYSVSREKKERFSLILESASTNQTSMYLCASSSWTGSSYNEQFFGPGTRLTVL.

As concerns this clone: At one boundary the junction diverges from the germline segment, which might be a read error. Additional DNA sequences in this sample encode the identical CDR3. The chain employs TRBV5-4 and TRBJ2-5; 10 bases agree with TRBD2. Germline CDR1 and CDR2: SGHNT and YYREEE (reference sequence). The CDR3 consists of 16 residues. The CDR3 DNA reads TGCGCCAGCAGCTTGGGGCTAGCGGGAGCGTCAGAGACCCAGTACTTC. As protein: CASSLGLAGASETQYF. The full variable domain, its missing parts supplied by reference TRBV5-4 and TRBJ2-5, is ETGVTQSPTHLIKTRGQQVTLRCSSQSGHNTVSWYQQALGQGPQFIFQYYREEENGRGNFPPRFSGLQFPNYSSELNVNALELDDSALYLCASSLGLAGASETQYFGPGTRLLVL.

The chain uses TRBV19 and TRBJ1-2; TRBD1 aligns across 9 bases. The J segment lost 6 bases and the V segment lost 1 base, leaving 6 bases of the junction unmatched. CDR3 size: 15 residues. Germline V gene lookup returns CDR1 LNHDA and CDR2 SQIVND (reference sequence). CDR3 DNA: TGTGCCAGTAGTATAGGGGCCGGGACAGGGAATGGCTACACCTTC. Translated, it gives CASSIGAGTGNGYTF.

The table lists this clone with a count of one. The chain joins TRBV6-4 to TRBJ1-4; 7 bases agree with TRBD1. The CDR3 consists of 16 residues. Losses at the gene ends were 0 bases for V and 4 bases for J; bases not matched to a gene: 5. Germline values: CDR1 MRHNA, CDR2 SNTAGT. Here the CDR3 DNA reads TGTGCCAGCAGTGACTCAACCGGGACAGATAATGAAAAACTGTTTTTT. The encoded protein is CASSDSTGTDNEKLFF.

The J gene is TRBJ2-7, the V gene TRBV6-5; a possible D gene is TRBD1 (5 bases). CDR1 is MNHEY and CDR2 is SVGAGI in the germline V gene. The ends were cut back, 0 bases at V and 3 bases at J, with 15 bases in the middle. The CDR3 loop spans 16 amino acids. DNA for the CDR3: TGTGCCAGCAGTTACTCAGGGGCCGTTCTATTCTACGAGCAGTACTTC. Its translation is CASSYSGAVLFYEQYF.

The chain is built from TRBV18 and TRBJ2-3; 11 bases are a match to TRBD1. The CDR3 contains 15 residues. The J segment lost 6 bases and the V segment lost 3 bases, leaving 5 bases of the junction unmatched. Germline-derived CDR1 and CDR2 are KGHSH and LQKENI. This CDR3 is CASSPRDRGTDTQYF. CDR3 DNA sequence: TGTGCCAGCTCACCGAGGGACAGGGGGACGGATACGCAGTATTTT.

The chain uses TRBV18 and TRBJ1-1, with a tentative D call TRBD1 (6 bases). Germline values: CDR1 KGHSH, CDR2 LQKENI. Trimming pared 9 bases from V and 1 base from J, leaving 21 bases between. The CDR3 extends over 16 amino acids. The CDR3 DNA reads TGTGCCAGTTCCCGACGAGGGTCAGGGGAGAACACTGAAGCTTTCTTT. Its protein product is CASSRRGSGENTEAFF.

This chain connects TRBV5-1 to TRBJ2-7, with D perhaps TRBD1 (6 bases). CDR3 length: 16 amino acids. Trimming removed 4 bases from V and 4 bases from J, with 21 bases in between. Looked up from germline, CDR1 is SGHRS and CDR2 is YFSETQ. In DNA, the CDR3 is TGCGCCAGCAGCCTACAGACTCCCGGGACATCGTACGAGCAGTACTTC. Translated: CASSLQTPGTSYEQYF.

J is TRBJ2-1 and V is TRBV2; D might be TRBD2 (5 bases). Germline assignment: CDR1 SNHLY and CDR2 FYNNEI. The length of the CDR3 is 16 residues. V lost 3 bases and J 8 bases, leaving 20 bases between the germline ends. The CDR3 spells CASSDRSSPLRDEQFF. The DNA for the CDR3 is TGTGCCAGCAGTGACCGATCTAGCCCTTTGCGGGATGAGCAGTTCTTC. Variable domain in full (rest from reference TRBV2 and TRBJ2-1): EPEVTQTPSHQVTQMGQEVILRCVPISNHLYFYWYRQILGQKVEFLVSFYNNEISEKSEIFDDQFSVERPDGSNFTLKIRSTKLEDSAMYFCASSDRSSPLRDEQFFGPGTRLTVL.

The V gene is TRBV27, the J gene TRBJ2-1, with D perhaps matching TRBD2 (6 bases). This CDR3 region has 16 residues. V was trimmed by 6 bases and J by 4 bases, leaving 19 bases between them. The germline V gene has CDR1 MNHEY and CDR2 SMNVEV (reference sequence). The CDR3 DNA is TGTGCCAGCAGCAGCCCGACTAGGAACCTATACAATGAGCAGTTCTTC. It specifies CASSSPTRNLYNEQFF.

This sequence joins TRBV30 and TRBJ1-5, with 8 positions matching TRBD1. The CDR3 loop spans 16 amino acids. Trimming took 7 bases from V and 3 from J; bases not matched to a gene: 14. Germline assignment: CDR1 GTSNPN and CDR2 SVGIG (reference sequence). CDR3 coding DNA: TGTGCCTTCACAGACCCCGGACAGGGTAACAATCAGCCCCAGCATTTT. Encoded protein: CAFTDPGQGNNQPQHF.

This chain joins TRBV27 and TRBJ2-7, with 7 bases fitting TRBD2. The germline gives CDR1 MNHEY, CDR2 SMNVEV (reference sequence). The ends lost 0 bases at V and 7 bases at J; junction bases unmatched: 3. This CDR3 contains 13 residues. The CDR3 region has the DNA TGTGCCAGCAGTTTATCGATGGGGGGGGAGCAGTACTTC. Translated, it gives CASSLSMGGEQYF.

The chain uses TRBV18 and TRBJ2-3; D may be TRBD2 (7 bases). There are 14 residues in the CDR3. CDR1 is KGHSH and CDR2 is LQKENI in the germline V gene. The ends were cut back, 4 bases at V and 2 bases at J, with 10 bases in the middle. CDR3 sequence (DNA): TGTGCCAGCTCACAGGGGGGGGCCACAGATACGCAGTATTTT. Its protein product is CASSQGGATDTQYF.